This TCR beta chain derives from a study of T cell responses to AZD1222 COVID-19 vaccine. About the research overall: Second-dose timings of about 4 or about 12 weeks were pooled.

This table comes from immunoSEQ multiplex PCR, and its TCRdb copy is limited to in-frame clones, with some not included. This sample has 100,000 or so clones; 85% to 90% occur once, and the top ten carry 2.5% to 3%. V was shortened by 0 bases and J by 1 base, with 4 bases between the two germline ends. This CDR3 region has 13 residues. Germline assignment: CDR1 SGDLS and CDR2 YYNGEE. The sample in question was peripheral blood, obtained on day 0 of AZD1222 vaccination. The origin of this receptor is an adult in good health. This sequence joins TRBV9 and TRBJ1-1; the D is unclear. The DNA for the CDR3 is TGTGCCAGCAGCGTAGCTGGGAACACTGAAGCTTTCTTT. Translating gives CASSVAGNTEAFF. The full variable domain, completed using reference TRBV9 and TRBJ1-1, is DSGVTQTPKHLITATGQRVTLRCSPRSGDLSVYWYQQSLDQGLQFLIQYYNGEERAKGNILERFSAQQFPDLHSELNLSSLELGDSALYFCASSVAGNTEAFFGQGTRLTVV.